Listed below are T cell receptor beta chains from one sample, sequenced in a study of regulatory T cells in long-lasting Graves disease. Via MiXCR, TCRdb re-called the multiplex PCR reads, giving one row per CDR3 protein. The repertoire consists of 650,000 to 850,000 distinct CDR3 sequences, with roughly 30% occurring once and the leading ten covering about 40%. The sequencing used peripheral blood mononuclear cells (PBMCs), collected when the disease was refractory, from a patient treated with antithyroid drugs. Receptors were obtained from a female donor with Graves disease. The CDR3 runs from the conserved cysteine through the conserved F or W. Each record gives: clone size, D gene, V gene, J gene, CDR3 DNA, CDR3 protein. The D gene is left open where the match is weak. The size entry is marked missing in some rows and otherwise reads once, few, many or a size class.

>many|-|TRBV20-1|TRBJ1-4
TGCAGTGCAATAGGACGGGCAGCTCCTGAAAAACTGTTTTTT
CSAIGRAAPEKLFF
>few|TRBD2|TRBV6-1|TRBJ2-2
TGTGCCAGCAGTCCTCTAGCGGGTGCCACCGGGGAGCTGTTTTTT
CASSPLAGATGELFF
>few|-|TRBV7-2|TRBJ1-1
TGTGCCAGCACCAACTTAGTGTCTGGGGGAGCTTTCTTT
CASTNLVSGGAFF
>few|TRBD1|TRBV28|TRBJ1-6
TGTGCCAGCAGTTTTTCCCCAGGGACAGGGCTTGGGGGAACCCTCCACTTT
CASSFSPGTGLGGTLHF
>many|-|TRBV12-3/TRBV12-4|TRBJ1-1
TGTGCCAGCAGTTTACAGGGTTGGGGGAACACTGAAGCTTTCTTT
CASSLQGWGNTEAFF
>once|-|TRBV20-1|TRBJ1-5
TGCAGTGCTAGATCGGACAGTCCTGATCCCCATCAGCCCCAGCATTTT
CSARSDSPDPHQPQHF
>-|-|TRBV6-2/TRBV6-3|TRBJ2-7
TGTGCCAGCAGTTTATCCCACCCCTACGAGCAGTACTTC
CASSLSHPYEQYF
>-|-|TRBV20-1|TRBJ2-7
TGCAGTGCTAGCGAGTTGTGGGGGAAGAAACCCTACGAGCAGTACTTC
CSASELWGKKPYEQYF
>-|-|TRBV27|TRBJ1-5
TGTGCCAGCAGTCCCTCCTCAGGGCACGGGCAGCCCCAGCATTTT
CASSPSSGHGQPQHF
>-|-|TRBV6-1|TRBJ1-5
TGTGCCAGCAGTGCCCGGGACCACAATCAGCCCCAGCATTTT
CASSARDHNQPQHF
>-|TRBD1|TRBV6-5|TRBJ1-5
TGTGCCAGCAGTTACCAACCCTACAGGGGCCTAATCAATCAGCCCCAGCATTTT
CASSYQPYRGLINQPQHF
>many|TRBD1|TRBV5-1|TRBJ2-7
TGCGCCAGCAGCTTGGGACAGGGTTTCTACGAGCAGTACTTC
CASSLGQGFYEQYF
>few|-|TRBV28|TRBJ1-5
TGTGCCAGCAGTTTATATGGGAGCGGCAATCAGCCCCAGCATTTT
CASSLYGSGNQPQHF
>-|-|TRBV30|TRBJ1-1
TGTGCCTGGAGTGTAGGGGGGAACACTGAAGCTTTCTTT
CAWSVGGNTEAFF
>few|-|TRBV10-3|TRBJ2-5
TGTGCCATCAGTGATCTAGCTCAAAAGACCCAGTACTTC
CAISDLAQKTQYF
>-|TRBD1|TRBV7-8|TRBJ1-1
TGTGCCAGCAGCTTGTACGGACAGGGGGGAACTGAAGCTTTCTTT
CASSLYGQGGTEAFF
>-|-|TRBV20-1|TRBJ1-2
TGCAGTGCTAGAGATCGGCCAGGGGCTAACTATGGCTACACCTTC
CSARDRPGANYGYTF
>many|-|TRBV12-3/TRBV12-4|TRBJ2-5
TGTGCCAGCAGTGCGACTATGCACCAAGAGACCCAGTACTTC
CASSATMHQETQYF
>many|-|TRBV12-5|TRBJ1-2
TGTGCTAGTGGTTTGGGGGGGGACGGCTACTATGGCTACACCTTC
CASGLGGDGYYGYTF
>few|-|TRBV2|TRBJ1-2
TGTGCCAGCAGAGGGGACCTCGGAGGCTACACCTTC
CASRGDLGGYTF
>many|-|TRBV12-3/TRBV12-4|TRBJ1-1
TGTGCCAGCAGTTTAGCGCGGGACACCGACACTGAAGCTTTCTTT
CASSLARDTDTEAFF
>-|-|TRBV12-3/TRBV12-4|TRBJ1-2
TGTGCCAGCAGCACTCGGAGGGCTAACTATGGCTACACCTTC
CASSTRRANYGYTF
>-|-|TRBV20-1|TRBJ1-2
TGCAGTGCTAGAGACGCAGGGAGCTATGGCTACACCTTC
CSARDAGSYGYTF
>-|-|TRBV19|TRBJ1-1
TGTGCCAGTAGGGATCCTAGAAGGACAGCGAACACTGAAGCTTTCTTT
CASRDPRRTANTEAFF
>-|-|TRBV6-1|TRBJ1-5
TGTGCCAGCAGTTCCCTGGACACCGGCAATCAGCCCCAGCATTTT
CASSSLDTGNQPQHF
>-|-|TRBV18|TRBJ1-1
TGTGCCAGCTCAGCGCGGACGAGTGACACTGAAGCTTTCTTT
CASSARTSDTEAFF
>-|TRBD1|TRBV27|TRBJ1-2
TGTGCCAGCAGTTTTATATTTGGGGCAGGGGGCGCTGATGGCTACACCTTC
CASSFIFGAGGADGYTF
>-|-|TRBV12-3/TRBV12-4|TRBJ1-2
TGTGCCAGCAGTTTTTGGGGAAACAGGGCTTTCGCGAGGTATGGCTACACCTTC
CASSFWGNRAFARYGYTF
>-|-|TRBV7-3|TRBJ1-1
TGTGCCAGCAAATTATTCGAGAACACTGAAGCTTTCTTT
CASKLFENTEAFF
>-|TRBD1|TRBV3-1|TRBJ1-1
TGTGCCAGCAGCCAAGATGGACAGGGTGACACTGAAGCTTTCTTT
CASSQDGQGDTEAFF
>few|-|TRBV5-1|TRBJ1-5
TGCGCCAGCAGCTTGGGACAGGAGGGCCAGCCCCAGCATTTT
CASSLGQEGQPQHF
>-|-|TRBV3-1|TRBJ2-7
TGTGCCAGCAGCCAAGATCTGACAGGTGAGCAGTACTTC
CASSQDLTGEQYF
>-|-|TRBV6-9|TRBJ2-7
TGTGCCAGCAGTTACGGTGACAGCTACGAGCAGTACTTC
CASSYGDSYEQYF
>many|TRBD1|TRBV7-3|TRBJ1-2
TGTGCCAGCAGCCTAACCGGGACAGGGGTCGATGGCTACACCTTC
CASSLTGTGVDGYTF
>many|-|TRBV6-1|TRBJ2-5
TGTGCCAGCAGTGAACAGACGTCTTTCCAAGAGACCCAGTACTTC
CASSEQTSFQETQYF
>few|-|TRBV19|TRBJ1-5
TGTGCCAGTAGTATTCGGGGGACCCCACAGCCCCAGCATTTT
CASSIRGTPQPQHF
>few|-|TRBV20-1|TRBJ1-1
TGCAGTGCCCAACCTTCCGGGGGCGTAGCTTTCTTT
CSAQPSGGVAFF
>-|-|TRBV2|TRBJ1-3
TGTGCCAGCAGTGAACTACGGGGGAACTCTGGAAACACCATATATTTT
CASSELRGNSGNTIYF
>-|-|TRBV20-1|TRBJ2-5
TGCAGTGCTCTTCTACAGGCACGGGAGACCCAGTACTTC
CSALLQARETQYF
>many|-|TRBV27|TRBJ1-4
TGTGCCAGCAGTTCCACTCTTGGGGGAGGGGAAAAACTGTTTTTT
CASSSTLGGGEKLFF
>many|-|TRBV12-3/TRBV12-4|TRBJ1-4
TGTGCCAGCAGTTTCGTTGGTGGAGGGTATGAAAAACTGTTTTTT
CASSFVGGGYEKLFF
>few|-|TRBV20-1|TRBJ1-2
TGCAGTGCTGAGACGGGGGGGGCTAACTATGGCTACACCTTC
CSAETGGANYGYTF
>-|TRBD1|TRBV7-9|TRBJ1-1
TGTGCCAGCAGCCCCGCCCGGGACAGGGGGGAGAACACTGAAGCTTTCTTT
CASSPARDRGENTEAFF
>-|TRBD1|TRBV28|TRBJ1-5
TGTGCCAGCATTCTTTCTGGCAGGGGGAAAAATCAGCCCCAGCATTTT
CASILSGRGKNQPQHF
>few|-|TRBV6-2/TRBV6-3|TRBJ1-1
TGTGCCAGCAAACAGGGAGGGTGGAACACTGAAGCTTTCTTT
CASKQGGWNTEAFF
>-|TRBD1|TRBV19|TRBJ1-1
TGTGCCAGTACCTTCGCAGGGGGCCGCCTGGGCGCTTTCTTT
CASTFAGGRLGAFF
>few|TRBD2|TRBV6-2/TRBV6-3|TRBJ2-7
TGTGCCAGCAGTGAAAGGGGGCTAGCGGGATACTACGAGCAGTACTTC
CASSERGLAGYYEQYF
>many|-|TRBV2|TRBJ2-7
TGTGCCAGCAGCGCGACAGGCGTTGGGGACGAGCAGTACTTC
CASSATGVGDEQYF
>-|-|TRBV6-2/TRBV6-3|TRBJ1-2
TGTGCCAGCAGTTACTCACTCCTTTCTCATGGCTACACCTTC
CASSYSLLSHGYTF
>-|-|TRBV6-1|TRBJ1-1
TGTGCCAGCAGTCCAGGACTCCTTCCTGAAGCTTTCTTT
CASSPGLLPEAFF
>few|-|TRBV28|TRBJ1-5
TGTGCCAGCAGGTCAGGGTGGGGAAATCAGCCCCAGCATTTT
CASRSGWGNQPQHF
>few|TRBD1|TRBV7-2|TRBJ1-5
TGTGCCAGCCGCGGCAGGGGGTCTCGGGATCCAAATCTGCCCCAGCATTTT
CASRGRGSRDPNLPQHF
>few|-|TRBV5-1|TRBJ1-1
TGCGCCAGCAGCTTGATTGCGGGGGCTGAAGCTTTCTTT
CASSLIAGAEAFF
>-|TRBD1|TRBV11-2|TRBJ1-1
TGTGCCAGCAGCTTAGATTGGGACAGGGTTTCCACTGAAGCTTTCTTT
CASSLDWDRVSTEAFF
>many|-|TRBV12-3/TRBV12-4|TRBJ2-5
TGTGCCAGCAGTTACGACAAAGAGACCCAGTACTTC
CASSYDKETQYF
>many|TRBD2|TRBV27|TRBJ2-7
TGTGCCAGCAGTGTCTCCCCACTAGCGCCGAATTACGAGCAGTACTTC
CASSVSPLAPNYEQYF
>once|-|TRBV12-5|TRBJ1-1
TGTGCTAGTGGTTTGCAAGGTGGGAACACTGAAGCTTTCTTT
CASGLQGGNTEAFF